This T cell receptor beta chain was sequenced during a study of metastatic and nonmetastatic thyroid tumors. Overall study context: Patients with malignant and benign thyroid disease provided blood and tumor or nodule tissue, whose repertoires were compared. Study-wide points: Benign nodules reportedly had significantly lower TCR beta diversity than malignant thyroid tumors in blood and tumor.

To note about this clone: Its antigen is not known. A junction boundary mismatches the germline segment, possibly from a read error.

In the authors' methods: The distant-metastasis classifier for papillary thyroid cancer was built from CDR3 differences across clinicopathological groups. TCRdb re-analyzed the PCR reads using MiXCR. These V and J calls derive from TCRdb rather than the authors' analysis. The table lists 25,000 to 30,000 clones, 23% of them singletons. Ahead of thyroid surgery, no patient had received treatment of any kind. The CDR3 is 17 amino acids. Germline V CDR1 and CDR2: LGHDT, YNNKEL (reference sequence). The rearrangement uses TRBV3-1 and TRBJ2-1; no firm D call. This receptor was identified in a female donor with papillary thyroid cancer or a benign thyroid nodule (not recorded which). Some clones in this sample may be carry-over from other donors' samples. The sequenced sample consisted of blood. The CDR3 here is CARSPEVWRAAYNEQFF. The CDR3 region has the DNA TGTGCCCGCAGCCCTGAGGTTTGGCGCGCCGCCTACAATGAGCAGTTCTTC.